One sample yielded the 17 T cell receptor beta chains listed below, sequenced in a study of CD8+ T cells in alopecia areata (dated 2018 in TCRdb). What this sample's treatment or condition label stands for: oral pan-JAK inhibitor, 5-10 mg twice daily. The library was prepared using the immunoSEQ multiplex PCR assay. RNA was extracted from all samples and reverse transcribed into cDNA as template for TCR sequencing. TCRdb took this table from immuneACCESS and kept in-frame rearrangements with V and J called. Such tables lack part of the clones; where checked against another copy, unresolved V genes explain under half of the gap, and the rest is unexplained. The sample data list about 190,000 clones, and around three fifths of these were observed just once. Of the sample, 1.3% falls within the top ten clones. The sequences come from CD4+ T cells sorted from blood, collected around week 50, from a patient treated with tofacitinib. These TCRs come from a human donor with alopecia areata.

This chain uses TRBV5-6 with TRBJ2-2; TRBD2 matches 7 bases. CDR3 size: 19 residues. V dropped 3 bases and J dropped 0; count of bases not matched to a gene: 14. Germline V CDR1 and CDR2: SGHDT, YYEEEE. CDR3 residues: CASSSRWLVAGPNTGELFF. DNA of the CDR3: TGTGCCAGCAGCTCAAGGTGGTTGGTAGCGGGCCCGAACACCGGGGAGCTGTTTTTT. The variable domain in full, completed from reference TRBV5-6 and TRBJ2-2, reads DAGVTQSPTHLIKTRGQQVTLRCSPKSGHDTVSWYQQALGQGPQFIFQYYEEEERQRGNFPDRFSGHQFPNYSSELNVNALLLGDSALYLCASSSRWLVAGPNTGELFFGEGSRLTVL.

The chain combines TRBV30 with TRBJ2-2; D call uncertain. Germline assignment: CDR1 GTSNPN and CDR2 SVGIG (reference sequence). This CDR3 region has 13 residues. V lost 0 bases and J 3 bases, leaving 5 bases between the germline ends. This CDR3 is CAWSVLHTGELFF. In DNA form, the CDR3 reads TGTGCCTGGAGTGTTCTTCACACCGGGGAGCTGTTTTTT.

The genes are TRBV18 and TRBJ1-2; 10 nucleotides align to TRBD1. The J segment lost 0 bases and the V segment lost 3 bases, leaving 4 bases of the junction unmatched. There are 16 residues in the CDR3. CDR1 and CDR2 (germline): KGHSH, LQKENI. CDR3 DNA sequence: TGTGCCAGCTCACCGGGACAGGGGCCATCTAACTATGGCTACACCTTC. This gives the protein CASSPGQGPSNYGYTF.

As DNA, the CDR3 is TGTGCCTGGAATGTCGGGGGGTCTCGGAACACTGAAGCTTTCTTT. Protein sequence: CAWNVGGSRNTEAFF. The J gene is TRBJ1-1, the V gene TRBV30, with D possibly TRBD1 on 5 matching bases. In germline, CDR1 is GTSNPN, CDR2 SVGIG (reference sequence). This CDR3 region has 15 residues. Trimming removed 4 bases from V and 1 base from J, with 16 bases in between.

The V call is TRBV29-1, the J call TRBJ2-2; D not resolved. Trimming left V 4 bases short and J 2 bases short, with 8 bases between. From germline, CDR1 is SQVTM and CDR2 ANQGSEA. This CDR3 is built from 13 residues. The DNA of the CDR3 is TGCAGCGTTGCTGTGTCTAACACCGGGGAGCTGTTTTTT. This gives the protein CSVAVSNTGELFF.

The CDR3: CSVAGGSGITDTQYF. The CDR3 region has the DNA TGCAGCGTGGCGGGAGGTAGCGGAATCACAGATACGCAGTATTTT. The chain couples TRBV29-1 to TRBJ2-3; TRBD2 matches at 8 bases. The CDR3 extends over 15 amino acids. The germline CDR1 and CDR2 sequences are SQVTM and ANQGSEA. After removal of 6 bases from V and 2 bases from J, the junction contained 10 bases not matched to a gene.

The chain joins TRBV15 to TRBJ2-1; tentatively, D is TRBD2 (5 bases). CDR1 is LNHNV, CDR2 YYDKDF, per germline (reference sequence). The V gene lost 0 bases and the J gene lost 1 base, with 10 bases spanning the gap. The CDR3 is made up of 16 amino acids. CDR3 loop: CATSRDPGISYNEQFF. The CDR3 coding sequence is TGTGCCACCAGCAGAGATCCGGGGATTTCCTACAATGAGCAGTTCTTC.

This clone was seen a handful of times. The chain recombines TRBV7-8 with TRBJ2-3; 8 positions match TRBD1. CDR3 length: 15 residues. Germline trimming cut 5 bases from V and 6 bases from J; bases unmatched to any gene: 10. The germline V gene has CDR1 SGHVS and CDR2 FQNEAQ. The CDR3, as DNA: TGTGCCAGCAGCCCCCGGACAGGGAAGGGGGATACGCAGTATTTT. Protein: CASSPRTGKGDTQYF.

The rearrangement joins TRBV29-1 to TRBJ2-1, with unresolved D. The V end was cut by 8 bases, the J end by 0 bases, with 14 bases between. Germline V gene lookup returns CDR1 SQVTM and CDR2 ANQGSEA. The CDR3 contains 14 residues. The DNA of the CDR3 is TGCAGCCTCTTGGACCTAAGCTCCTACAATGAGCAGTTCTTC. Translating gives CSLLDLSSYNEQFF.

This clone was observed a handful of times. The V call is TRBV18, the J call TRBJ1-1, with D uncertain. The germline V and J ends were trimmed by 2 bases and 0 bases, with 4 bases remaining between them. Germline V gives CDR1 KGHSH, CDR2 LQKENI. This CDR3 is 13 amino acids long. CDR3 loop: CASSPGVNTEAFF. The CDR3 bases are TGTGCCAGCTCACCAGGGGTGAACACTGAAGCTTTCTTT.

The chain joins TRBV27 to TRBJ1-4; TRBD1 matches 12 bases. The CDR3 is 20 amino acids. V lost 2 bases to trimming and J lost 3 bases; unmatched junction nucleotides: 13. Germline lookup yields CDR1 MNHEY and CDR2 SMNVEV (reference sequence). This CDR3 is CASSLKRGQGAGRANEKLFF. In nucleotides, the CDR3 is TGTGCCAGCAGTTTAAAGAGGGGACAGGGGGCAGGCAGGGCTAATGAAAAACTGTTTTTT.

This clone was detected only a few times. The chain couples TRBV25-1 to TRBJ2-3; 9 bases fit TRBD1. CDR1 is MGHDK, CDR2 SYGVNS, per germline. The CDR3 is 13 residues long. The V segment lost 6 bases and the J segment 10 bases; nucleotides outside the gene matches: 8. The CDR3 spells CASRGQGDRAQYF. CDR3 in DNA: TGTGCCAGCAGAGGTCAGGGGGACAGGGCGCAGTATTTT.

The rearrangement uses TRBV2 and TRBJ2-2; D is unresolved. Trimming took off 9 bases at V and 5 bases at J, with 13 bases between the two ends. The germline gives CDR1 SNHLY, CDR2 FYNNEI. The CDR3 contains 13 residues. The CDR3, as DNA: TGTGCCAGTGGAAGAAGGCAGACCGGGGAGCTGTTTTTT. Amino acid sequence: CASGRRQTGELFF.

V and J are TRBV15 and TRBJ1-6; D gene uncertain. Germline CDR1 and CDR2: LNHNV and YYDKDF (reference sequence). The CDR3 totals 20 residues. V was trimmed by 0 bases and J by 0 bases, leaving 18 bases between them. For the CDR3, the DNA is TGTGCCACCAGCAGAGATCGTCCTTCGGGCCTTAGCTCCTATAATTCACCCCTCCACTTT. Translation gives CATSRDRPSGLSSYNSPLHF.

J is TRBJ2-5 and V is TRBV13; possible D gene TRBD1, 6 bases. V gave up 5 bases and J gave up 1 base, with 11 bases separating them. There are 14 residues in the CDR3. The germline gives CDR1 PRHDT, CDR2 FYEKMQ (reference sequence). The CDR3 sequence is CASSPRTVQETQYF. As DNA, the CDR3 is TGTGCCAGCAGCCCCCGGACAGTCCAAGAGACCCAGTACTTC.

In its sample, this clone ranks as medium-sized. V and J are TRBV29-1 and TRBJ2-1, with TRBD1 identical over 9 bases. This CDR3 has 13 residues. Germline-derived CDR1 and CDR2 are SQVTM and ANQGSEA. After removal of 5 bases from V and 5 bases from J, the junction contained 4 bases not matched to a gene. The CDR3 DNA sequence: TGCAGCGTTAACAGGGGGCCCAACAATGAGCAGTTCTTC. It specifies CSVNRGPNNEQFF.

This clone was found a few times. The V call is TRBV29-1, the J call TRBJ1-1, with D possibly TRBD1 on 6 matching bases. Germline-derived CDR1 and CDR2 are SQVTM and ANQGSEA. The CDR3 runs 13 residues. The germline V and J ends were trimmed by 7 bases and 1 base, with 13 bases remaining between them. CDR3 coding DNA: TGCAGCGCCCAGGGGCAGCCGAACACTGAAGCTTTCTTT. This translates into CSAQGQPNTEAFF.